The rows below give T cell receptor beta chains drawn from one sample of a study of T cell responses to AZD1222 COVID-19 vaccine. The repertoire was sequenced with immunoSEQ multiplex PCR; TCRdb's copy has only in-frame clones and lacks some. This table has approximately 67,000 clones, roughly nine tenths appearing once. Here the sequenced sample was peripheral blood, taken 28 days after the second AZD1222 dose. Receptors were obtained from an adult who received the AZD1222 COVID-19 vaccine. Both conserved end residues are part of each CDR3. The order of the fields is D gene, J gene, clone size, V gene, CDR3 protein, CDR3 DNA. The D gene is left open where the match is weak. Some rows have no size entry. The others give once, few or many, or a class for an expanded clone.

>TRBD1|TRBJ2-7|-|TRBV7-8
CASSHLRGNYEQYF
TGTGCCAGCAGCCATCTCAGGGGGAACTACGAGCAGTACTTC
>TRBD2|TRBJ2-2|-|TRBV6-4
CASTASGARHGELFF
TGTGCCAGCACTGCTAGCGGGGCGAGGCACGGGGAGCTGTTTTTT
>-|TRBJ2-1|-|TRBV6-2/TRBV6-3
CASSLYAGINEQFF
TGTGCCAGCAGTCTCTACGCGGGAATTAATGAGCAGTTCTTC
>-|TRBJ2-2|-|TRBV12-3/TRBV12-4
CASRQFTGELFF
TGTGCCTCCCGGCAGTTCACCGGGGAGCTGTTTTTT
>-|TRBJ2-7|-|TRBV15
CATSRDAYEQYF
TGTGCCACCAGCAGAGACGCCTACGAGCAGTACTTC
>-|TRBJ2-7|-|TRBV14
CASSRGLRYEQYF
TGTGCCAGCAGCCGTGGACTACGATACGAGCAGTACTTC
>-|TRBJ2-5|-|TRBV24-1
CATSEQGGGTQYF
TGTGCCACCAGTGAGCAGGGTGGCGGGACCCAGTACTTC
>-|TRBJ1-3|-|TRBV6-5
CASSVEYGNTIYF
TGTGCCAGCAGCGTTGAATATGGAAACACCATATATTTT
>-|TRBJ2-7|-|TRBV6-6
CASSYSTSEQYF
TGTGCCAGCAGTTACTCGACGTCCGAGCAGTACTTC
>-|TRBJ1-3|-|TRBV27
CASSFGPPGSSGNTIYF
TGTGCCAGCAGTTTTGGGCCCCCAGGGAGCTCTGGAAACACCATATATTTT
>-|TRBJ1-6|-|TRBV2
CASSEPLPYNSPLHF
TGTGCCAGCAGTGAACCCCTGCCCTATAATTCACCCCTCCACTTT
>-|TRBJ1-1|-|TRBV11-2
CASSLDLSQGSSAFF
TGTGCCAGCAGCTTAGATTTAAGTCAGGGATCCTCAGCTTTCTTT
>-|TRBJ1-2|-|TRBV3-1/TRBV3-2
CASSQDPGPLSYGYTF
TGTGCCAGCAGCCAAGATCCAGGGCCCCTTAGCTATGGCTACACCTTC
>-|TRBJ2-1|-|TRBV9
CASSPQGISYNEQFF
TGTGCCAGCAGCCCTCAGGGTATCTCCTACAATGAGCAGTTCTTC
>-|TRBJ1-5|-|TRBV6-5
CASSRTTDQPQHF
TGTGCCAGCAGCCGGACCACGGATCAGCCCCAGCATTTT
>-|TRBJ1-6|-|TRBV7-8
CASRDSLASPLHF
TGTGCCAGCAGGGACAGTTTGGCTTCACCCCTCCACTTT
>-|TRBJ2-7|-|TRBV11-2
CASSGTLGIAYEQYF
TGTGCCAGCAGCGGGACCCTTGGCATTGCCTACGAGCAGTACTTC
>-|TRBJ1-5|-|TRBV4-3
CASSQDGGDQPQHF
TGCGCCAGCAGCCAAGATGGAGGTGATCAGCCCCAGCATTTT
>-|TRBJ2-7|-|TRBV5-1
CASSHGQTYEQYF
TGCGCCAGCAGCCACGGACAGACCTACGAGCAGTACTTC
>TRBD1|TRBJ2-1|few|TRBV30
CALLRQGSYNEQFF
TGTGCCCTCCTCAGACAGGGGTCCTACAATGAGCAGTTCTTC
>-|TRBJ2-7|-|TRBV5-1
CASSPRSWDYEQYF
TGCGCCAGCAGCCCCCGGTCTTGGGACTACGAGCAGTACTTC
>TRBD1|TRBJ1-1|-|TRBV25-1
CASSGQGAMNTEAFF
TGTGCCAGCTCCGGTCAGGGGGCAATGAACACTGAAGCTTTCTTT
>-|TRBJ2-1|few|TRBV9
CASSSGGAGGNEQFF
TGTGCCAGCAGCTCAGGGGGTGCGGGGGGAAATGAGCAGTTCTTC
>-|TRBJ1-5|-|TRBV2
CASSGQGYQPQHF
TGTGCCAGCAGTGGTCAGGGTTATCAGCCCCAGCATTTT
>-|TRBJ2-7|-|TRBV15
CATSRVTESYEQYF
TGTGCCACCAGCAGAGTGACCGAATCCTACGAGCAGTACTTC
>TRBD2|TRBJ2-7|-|TRBV19
CASSTQPGTSYEQYF
TGTGCCAGTAGTACACAACCCGGGACTAGCTACGAGCAGTACTTC
>TRBD1|TRBJ1-1|-|TRBV6-4
CASSRGGRDTEAFF
TGTGCCAGCAGCCGAGGGGGCCGTGACACTGAAGCTTTCTTT
>-|TRBJ2-1|few|TRBV19
CASSIPLASEQFF
TGTGCCAGTAGTATCCCCCTGGCCAGTGAGCAGTTCTTC
>-|TRBJ2-7|-|TRBV5-1
CASSLVQGTYEQYF
TGCGCCAGCAGCTTGGTACAGGGAACCTACGAGCAGTACTTC
>-|TRBJ2-2|-|TRBV7-9
CASSPFSGRELFF
TGTGCCAGCAGCCCATTTTCGGGTCGGGAGCTGTTTTTT
>TRBD1|TRBJ1-1|-|TRBV9
CASSERQGMNTEAFF
TGTGCCAGCAGCGAAAGACAGGGGATGAACACTGAAGCTTTCTTT
>-|TRBJ1-5|-|TRBV5-8
CASRGPGSNQPQHF
TGTGCCAGCAGGGGCCCAGGAAGCAATCAGCCCCAGCATTTT
>TRBD1|TRBJ1-1|-|TRBV9
CASSVGGQVTEAFF
TGTGCCAGCAGCGTAGGGGGACAGGTAACTGAAGCTTTCTTT
>-|TRBJ2-1|-|TRBV5-1
CASSLDSPYNEQFF
TGCGCCAGCAGCTTGGACAGTCCCTACAATGAGCAGTTCTTC
>-|TRBJ1-2|once|TRBV10-3
CAISEQGMGYTF
TGTGCCATCAGTGAACAGGGAATGGGCTACACCTTC
>-|TRBJ1-1|-|TRBV19
CASSPRGGHSNTEAFF
TGTGCCAGTAGTCCCCGAGGGGGACACTCGAACACTGAAGCTTTCTTT
>-|TRBJ1-3|once|TRBV6-6
CASSPLISLTGGKTIYF
TGTGCCAGCAGTCCTCTCATTTCATTAACCGGAGGAAAGACCATATATTTT
>TRBD2|TRBJ2-7|-|TRBV5-1
CASSQSGGSSYEQYF
TGCGCCAGCAGCCAGAGCGGGGGAAGCTCCTACGAGCAGTACTTC
>-|TRBJ1-6|once|TRBV19
CASSGSEVRLPLHF
TGTGCCAGTAGTGGATCCGAGGTTAGATTACCCCTCCACTTT
>-|TRBJ2-1|-|TRBV19
CASSPRQRLDHNEQFF
TGTGCCAGTAGTCCTAGACAGCGTTTGGACCACAATGAGCAGTTCTTC
>-|TRBJ2-3|-|TRBV12-5
CASGLGTSTDTQYF
TGTGCTAGTGGTCTAGGGACTAGCACAGATACGCAGTATTTT
>-|TRBJ2-2|-|TRBV7-9
CASSLAWPGELFF
TGTGCCAGCAGCTTAGCCTGGCCGGGGGAGCTGTTTTTT
>-|TRBJ2-6|-|TRBV7-3
CASSPTFPSGANVLTF
TGTGCCAGCAGCCCTACGTTTCCCTCTGGGGCCAACGTCCTGACTTTC
>TRBD2|TRBJ2-7|-|TRBV15
CATSREVIAGRPRSYEQYF
TGTGCCACCAGCAGAGAGGTGATAGCGGGGCGCCCGCGCTCCTACGAGCAGTACTTC
>TRBD1|TRBJ1-2|-|TRBV28
CASSFGDRVPYGYTF
TGTGCCAGCAGTTTTGGGGACAGGGTGCCCTATGGCTACACCTTC
>-|TRBJ1-4|-|TRBV19
CASSGSRSTIPWGVEKLFF
TGTGCCAGTAGTGGATCCCGGTCAACAATCCCGTGGGGAGTCGAAAAACTGTTTTTT
>-|TRBJ2-7|few|TRBV2
CASSASQGVTYEQYF
TGTGCCAGCAGTGCCTCCCAGGGTGTCACCTACGAGCAGTACTTC
>TRBD1|TRBJ1-2|once|TRBV6-6
CASSPDRDFGYTF
TGTGCCAGCAGCCCCGACAGGGACTTCGGCTACACCTTC
>-|TRBJ1-3|-|TRBV6-6
CASSYSTRSSGNTIYF
TGTGCCAGCAGTTACTCGACCCGGAGCTCTGGAAACACCATATATTTT
>TRBD1|TRBJ1-1|-|TRBV10-3
CAIQGVGTEAFF
TGTGCCATTCAGGGGGTGGGCACTGAAGCTTTCTTT
>-|TRBJ1-2|-|TRBV5-6
CASSIPQSRGYTF
TGTGCCAGCAGCATACCTCAATCGCGAGGCTACACCTTC
>-|TRBJ2-5|few|TRBV7-9
CASSATSRLPQETQYF
TGTGCCAGCAGCGCTACTAGCCGACTACCTCAAGAGACCCAGTACTTC
>-|TRBJ1-1|-|TRBV29-1
CSVWRATEAFF
TGCAGCGTTTGGAGAGCCACTGAAGCTTTCTTT
>-|TRBJ1-4|-|TRBV19
CASSALGGVNEKLFF
TGTGCCAGTAGTGCCCTGGGGGGGGTAAATGAAAAACTGTTTTTT
>-|TRBJ1-6|-|TRBV9
CASSPPGGIGTPLHF
TGTGCCAGCAGCCCCCCGGGGGGAATTGGGACACCCCTCCACTTT
>TRBD2|TRBJ2-3|-|TRBV11-2
CASRPGGYQSDTQYF
TGTGCCAGCAGGCCCGGGGGGTACCAGTCAGATACGCAGTATTTT
>-|TRBJ1-6|-|TRBV18
CASSPRADSPLHF
TGTGCCAGCTCACCACGGGCAGACTCACCCCTCCACTTT